Presented here are 4 T cell receptor beta chains from one specimen sequenced in a study of blood T cell repertoires in COVID-19. This table comes from immunoSEQ multiplex PCR, and its TCRdb copy is limited to in-frame clones, with some not included. The sample lists 230,000 or so clones; around 80% were seen once. The specimen sequenced was peripheral blood. These receptors all stem from a man aged 35-49 years with active or convalescent COVID-19.

V gene TRBV6-2 or TRBV6-3 combines with J gene TRBJ1-2; 7 nucleotides line up with TRBD1. This CDR3 comprises 15 residues. The germline CDR1 and CDR2 sequences are MNHEY and SVGEGT. After removal of 2 bases from V and 5 bases from J, the junction contained 8 bases not matched to a gene. This CDR3 is CASSYRGQSGYGYTF. CDR3 DNA sequence: TGTGCCAGCAGTTACAGGGGACAGTCTGGTTATGGCTACACCTTC.

In its sample, this clone was seen once. J is TRBJ1-2 and V is TRBV18; 10 bases fit TRBD1. Germline V gives CDR1 KGHSH, CDR2 LQKENI. CDR3 length: 19 residues. Trimming removed 1 base from V and 3 bases from J; junction bases left unmatched: 14. The CDR3 nucleotides are TGTGCCAGCTCACCACGATTTTCACCCGGACAGGGGGTGCACTATGGCTACACCTTC. As protein: CASSPRFSPGQGVHYGYTF.

The J gene is TRBJ2-6, the V gene TRBV5-4, with 8 bases that match TRBD1. The CDR3 spans 17 residues. Trimming cost V 2 bases and J 0 bases; bases outside gene matches: 4. The V gene's germline CDR1 is SGHNT and CDR2 YYREEE (reference sequence). The CDR3 loop is CASSFGTGVSGANVLTF. In DNA, the CDR3 is TGTGCCAGCAGCTTCGGGACAGGAGTCTCTGGGGCCAACGTCCTGACTTTC.

This clone was observed at least ten times. Other DNA sequences in the sample encode the same CDR3. The chain has TRBV2 and TRBJ2-7; TRBD2 might be the D (6 bases). Trimming took off 4 bases at V and 6 bases at J, with 13 bases between the two ends. Germline CDR1 reads SNHLY; CDR2 reads FYNNEI. The CDR3 sequence is 13 residues long. CDR3 sequence: CASSVSGGSEQYF. The CDR3 DNA sequence: TGTGCCAGCAGTGTTAGCGGTGGGAGCGAGCAGTACTTC.